This TCR beta chain was observed in a study of cytomegalovirus exposure and HLA in healthy donors. The CDR3 contains 16 residues. The V gene's germline CDR1 is WSHSY and CDR2 SAAADI. The V gene end was trimmed by 6 bases and the J gene end by 0 bases; junction bases not matched to a gene: 10. TCRdb keeps only in-frame clones here, not all; method: immunoSEQ multiplex PCR. The data contain roughly 77,000 clones, around 95% of them singletons. A remark on this clone: Its specificity is not known.

Among the 120 or so subjects of the validation cohort, separate from the approximately 670-subject first cohort, were the donors. Overall study findings and caveats: The dataset shows that most TCR sequences were rare, while some public TCRs occurred in many donors. Among TCR beta chains, those listed as cytomegalovirus-associated numbered about 160. Among the CMV-associated chains, three were confirmed in vitro as specific for CMV antigens.

This TCR derives from a woman aged 18-29 years in good health and CMV-seronegative. The sequenced sample was PBMCs. The chain has TRBV10-2 and TRBJ2-7, with 8 bases aligning to TRBD1. CDR3 in DNA: TGCGCCAGCAGCAACATCCGGGACAGGCGCTCCTACGAGCAGTACTTC. Translation gives CASSNIRDRRSYEQYF.